This T cell receptor (beta chain) was retrieved from a study of blood T cell repertoires in COVID-19. Study at large: Specimens from acute and convalescent COVID-19 originated in the United States, Italy and Spain. Nucleic acid was either cDNA or gDNA, and it came from T cells, B-cell-depleted T cells, or PBMCs.

In assigning cohorts, the study relied on participant-reported clinical history. CDR1 is SGDLS, CDR2 YYNGEE, per germline. The CDR3 runs 14 residues. V dropped 1 base and J dropped 3; count of bases not matched to a gene: 3. Sequencing was performed with immunoSEQ multiplex PCR; in TCRdb, only in-frame clones are kept and a portion is missing. The data contain around 250,000 clones, under 95% of them seen just once; the ten biggest clones take up about 3%. Sequencing input: PBMCs or T cells enriched from blood (not recorded which). This clonotype originated in a man aged 35 to 55 who had been exposed to COVID-19. The V and J genes are TRBV9 and TRBJ1-1; 7 bases align to TRBD1. CDR3 loop: CASSVYRGDTEAFF. Written as DNA, the CDR3 is TGTGCCAGCAGCGTATACAGGGGTGACACTGAAGCTTTCTTT.